These T cell receptor beta chains were read from a single sample in a study of blood T cell repertoires in COVID-19. Data came from immunoSEQ multiplex PCR; TCRdb stores just in-frame clones and leaves some out. Of about 260,000 clones detected, over 65% appear once; the ten largest clones hold about 4.5%. The sequencing input was peripheral blood. All receptors derive from a man in his fifties or sixties who had recovered from COVID-19. CDR3s include the opening cysteine and the closing phenylalanine or tryptophan. D genes are given only for firm matches. Size is stated for part of the rows, as once, few or many counts, or as a class when the clone is expanded.

D | J | size | V | DNA | CDR3
. | TRBJ2-7 | . | TRBV24-1 | TGTGCCACCAGTGACGGGGTAAGGAGGGAGCAGTACTTC | CATSDGVRREQYF
. | TRBJ1-4 | . | TRBV28 | TGTGCCAGCAGTCCTCAGGGCCTTAATGAAAAACTGTTTTTT | CASSPQGLNEKLFF
. | TRBJ1-2 | . | TRBV28 | TGTGCCAGCAGAGGGGGGGGTCCGGGACATTCTAACTATGGCTACACCTTC | CASRGGGPGHSNYGYTF
. | TRBJ1-5 | . | TRBV19 | TGTGCCAGTTCCCGAGACACGAATCAGCCCCAGCATTTT | CASSRDTNQPQHF
TRBD2 | TRBJ2-1 | . | TRBV19 | TGTGCCAGTAGTGCCACTGCGGGAGGGCCCTCTGGTGAGCAGTTCTTC | CASSATAGGPSGEQFF
. | TRBJ1-1 | . | TRBV5-1 | TGCGCCAGCAGCTTGACAGGTCATGAAGCTTTCTTT | CASSLTGHEAFF
. | TRBJ2-5 | . | TRBV7-6 | TGTGCCAGCAGCTTATTCTCCGGGAGACAAGAGACCCAGTACTTC | CASSLFSGRQETQYF
TRBD2 | TRBJ2-2 | . | TRBV7-6 | TGTGCCAGCAGCTTAGCGACTAGCGGGACCTTCACCGGGGAGCTGTTTTTT | CASSLATSGTFTGELFF
TRBD1 | TRBJ2-1 | . | TRBV24-1 | TGTGCCACCAGTGACCCCACAGGGGTAAGACAGTTCTTC | CATSDPTGVRQFF
TRBD1 | TRBJ2-7 | . | TRBV6-5 | TGTGCCAGCAGTTATAAAACAGGGGCCTCCTACGAGCAGTACTTC | CASSYKTGASYEQYF
TRBD1 | TRBJ2-1 | . | TRBV11-2 | TGTGCCAGCAGCCCAGCCTATGGGACAGGGGATGAGCAGTTCTTC | CASSPAYGTGDEQFF
. | TRBJ2-2 | . | TRBV2 | TGTGCCAGCACCCTATGGGGCCTTATGGCCGGGGAGCTGTTTTTT | CASTLWGLMAGELFF
. | TRBJ2-2 | few | TRBV11-3 | TGTGCCAGCAGCCCTACCTCCGGAGGGCCGGGGACCGGGGAGCTGTTTTTT | CASSPTSGGPGTGELFF
. | TRBJ2-3 | . | TRBV29-1 | TGCAGCGTTGGTCAGGATAGTAGCACAGATACGCAGTATTTT | CSVGQDSSTDTQYF
. | TRBJ1-2 | . | TRBV18 | TGTGCCAGCGCCCAGGAGGCCCTAGACTATGGCTACACCTTC | CASAQEALDYGYTF
TRBD2 | TRBJ2-7 | . | TRBV4-2 | TGTGCCAGCAGCCAAGCAACGGGACTAGTCTACGAGCAGTACTTC | CASSQATGLVYEQYF
. | TRBJ2-5 | . | TRBV11-2 | TGTGCCAGCAGCCCTACTGTCAGCAGCTCGGGAGAGACCCAGTACTTC | CASSPTVSSSGETQYF
. | TRBJ2-2 | few | TRBV12-3/TRBV12-4 | TGTGCCAGCAGTTTTGGAGGCACCGGGGAGCTGTTTTTT | CASSFGGTGELFF
TRBD1 | TRBJ1-5 | . | TRBV2 | TGTGCCAGCGGTGACAGGGTTTATCAGCCCCAGCATTTT | CASGDRVYQPQHF
TRBD1 | TRBJ2-7 | . | TRBV15 | TGTGCCACCAGCAGAGAGGGACAGGGCTACGAGCAGTACTTC | CATSREGQGYEQYF
TRBD2 | TRBJ2-7 | . | TRBV5-6 | TGTGCCAGCAGCCAGCGTAGACTTAGCGGGAGCAATTACGAGCAGTACTTC | CASSQRRLSGSNYEQYF
. | TRBJ1-1 | few | TRBV28 | TGTGCCAGCAGAGACAGATCCATGAACACTGAAGCTTTCTTT | CASRDRSMNTEAFF
. | TRBJ1-2 | . | TRBV12-3/TRBV12-4 | TGTGCCAGCAGTCTGACTGGAAACTATGGCTACACCTTC | CASSLTGNYGYTF
TRBD2 | TRBJ2-7 | . | TRBV5-1 | TGCGCCAGCAGCTTTGGAGGGACTAGCGGGAACCACGAGCAGTACTTC | CASSFGGTSGNHEQYF
TRBD1 | TRBJ1-3 | . | TRBV6-5 | TGTGCCAGCAGGAAGGACAGGGGGTCAGTAAACACCATATATTTT | CASRKDRGSVNTIYF
. | TRBJ1-4 | few | TRBV11-2 | TGTGCCAGCAGCTTAACAACCGGAGGGAGTGAAAAACTGTTTTTT | CASSLTTGGSEKLFF
TRBD1 | TRBJ2-3 | . | TRBV5-6 | TGTGCCAGCAGCTCCCAAAAACAGGGGACAGATACGCAGTATTTT | CASSSQKQGTDTQYF
. | TRBJ1-2 | once | TRBV6-5 | TGTGCCAGCAGTATGGACAGCGTCTATGGCTACACCTTC | CASSMDSVYGYTF
TRBD1 | TRBJ2-5 | . | TRBV7-7 | TGTGCTAGCAGCCCCGGACAGGGATTGACCCAGTACTTC | CASSPGQGLTQYF
. | TRBJ2-3 | . | TRBV20-1 | TGCAGTGCTAGTGCGATTTGGAGCGGTGGGGGCACAGATACGCAGTATTTT | CSASAIWSGGGTDTQYF
. | TRBJ2-7 | once | TRBV15 | TGTGCCACCAGCAGAGCCGACACCTACTACGAGCAGTACTTC | CATSRADTYYEQYF
. | TRBJ1-1 | . | TRBV11-3 | TGTGCCAGCAGCTCCAGGGGAGAGAACACTGAAGCTTTCTTT | CASSSRGENTEAFF
. | TRBJ2-4 | . | TRBV30 | TGTGCCTGTCACGCGGGACTCTCGGATTGGATTCAGTACTTC | CACHAGLSDWIQYF
. | TRBJ1-5 | few | TRBV19 | TGTGCCAGTAGTGAGTGGGAGGGCAATCAGCCCCAGCATTTT | CASSEWEGNQPQHF
. | TRBJ1-1 | . | TRBV28 | TGTGCCAGCAGACGTCCGGGACAGAACACTGAAGCTTTCTTT | CASRRPGQNTEAFF
TRBD1 | TRBJ1-2 | . | TRBV6-5 | TGTGCCAGCAGGCCGACAGGGGAAAGCTATGGCTACACCTTC | CASRPTGESYGYTF
TRBD2 | TRBJ2-5 | . | TRBV19 | TGTGCCAGTAGTATCCCCGGGGGTAGCGGGGGGGAAGAGACCCAGTACTTC | CASSIPGGSGGEETQYF
. | TRBJ2-7 | . | TRBV11-3 | TGTGCCAGCAGCTTTGTCGGGGGTGAGCAGTACTTC | CASSFVGGEQYF
TRBD1 | TRBJ1-5 | . | TRBV28 | TGTGCCAGCAGTTTATATGGACAGGGTAACAATCAGCCCCAGCATTTT | CASSLYGQGNNQPQHF
. | TRBJ1-1 | . | TRBV6-1 | TGTGCCAGCAGTGAATTTGGGGGCGCGTTGAACACTGAAGCTTTCTTT | CASSEFGGALNTEAFF
. | TRBJ2-7 | . | TRBV18 | TGTGCCAGCTCACCACCCAGCGGGTCCTACGAGCAGTACTTC | CASSPPSGSYEQYF
. | TRBJ2-1 | . | TRBV24-1 | TGTGCCACCACAGGGGAAACACTTAATGAGCAGTTCTTC | CATTGETLNEQFF
. | TRBJ1-4 | . | TRBV27 | TGTGCCAGCAGTTCGTACGGGGGGAGGTTCGAAAAACTGTTTTTT | CASSSYGGRFEKLFF
. | TRBJ2-1 | . | TRBV27 | TGTGCCAGCAGTTCGACAGTCCAACAAATATACAATGAGCAGTTCTTC | CASSSTVQQIYNEQFF
. | TRBJ2-7 | . | TRBV7-6 | TGTGCCAGGATCCTACTGGGGGGCTACGAGCAGTACTTC | CARILLGGYEQYF
TRBD2 | TRBJ2-7 | . | TRBV6-5 | TGTGCCAGCACCAGGGGTAGCGGGACCTCCTACGAGCAGTACTTC | CASTRGSGTSYEQYF
TRBD1 | TRBJ1-1 | . | TRBV5-1 | TGCGCCAGCAGCGGAGGGACAGGCTCGGACACTGAAGCTTTCTTT | CASSGGTGSDTEAFF
. | TRBJ2-7 | . | TRBV5-1 | TGCGCCAGCAGCTTGGATGGCGGGGGCTACGTCTACGAGCAGTACTTC | CASSLDGGGYVYEQYF
. | TRBJ1-4 | . | TRBV12-3/TRBV12-4 | TGTGCCAGCAGTGGCCACAATGAAAAACTGTTTTTT | CASSGHNEKLFF
. | TRBJ2-7 | . | TRBV7-2 | TGTGCCAGCAGCTTAGCTGGACAGCCCACCTACGAGCAGTACTTC | CASSLAGQPTYEQYF
TRBD2 | TRBJ2-1 | . | TRBV7-2 | TGTGCCAGCAGCTTAGTGGCTAGCGGGATATACAATGAGCAGTTCTTC | CASSLVASGIYNEQFF
. | TRBJ1-2 | once | TRBV6-1 | TGTGCCAGCAGTGAAGGGATGAAGAACAGGGCAGGGGATGGCTACACCTTC | CASSEGMKNRAGDGYTF
TRBD1 | TRBJ1-2 | . | TRBV6-5 | TGTGCCAGCAGTTACGCGGGGACAGGGGTTGGCTACACCTTC | CASSYAGTGVGYTF
TRBD1 | TRBJ1-2 | . | TRBV7-8 | TGTGCCAGCAGCAAGACAGGGGGGAACTATGGCTACACCTTC | CASSKTGGNYGYTF
TRBD1 | TRBJ2-1 | once | TRBV4-2 | TGTGCCAGCAGCCAAGATAGGGCCAGGGGGCTGGGCAATGAGCAGTTCTTC | CASSQDRARGLGNEQFF